This entry lists 23 T cell receptor beta chains sequenced from one sample in a study of tumor and adjacent non-tumor tissue in lung cancer. TCRbeta libraries were built with three rounds of nested PCR, modified from ARM-PCR. TCRdb reprocessed the multiplex PCR reads with MiXCR, giving one entry per CDR3 protein. The sample lists under 250,000 distinct CDR3 sequences; over 55% were seen once. RNA was extracted from bulk tissue without any cell sorting. The specimen was lung tumor tissue. These receptors originate from a man aged 60 to 75 with non-small cell lung cancer.

Worth noting for this clonotype: It may be a read error: a sequence one base away is much more abundant. V is TRBV5-5 and J is TRBJ2-3, with D perhaps being TRBD1 or TRBD2 (5 bases each). The CDR3 consists of 13 residues. Germline V gives CDR1 SGHKS, CDR2 YYEKEE (reference sequence). CDR3 protein: CASRLGPSDTQYF. In nucleotides, the CDR3 is TGTGCCAGCAGATTGGGACCGTCAGATACGCAGTATTTT. The full variable domain, its missing parts supplied by reference TRBV5-5 and TRBJ2-3, is DAGVTQSPTHLIKTRGQQVTLRCSPISGHKSVSWYQQVLGQGPQFIFQYYEKEERGRGNFPDRFSARQFPNYSSELNVNALLLGDSALYLCASRLGPSDTQYFGPGTRLTVL.

Regarding this clonotype: It may be a read error: a sequence one base away is much more abundant. The chain is built from TRBV20-1 and TRBJ2-3; D is perhaps TRBD2 (6 bases). The germline V gene has CDR1 DFQATT and CDR2 SNEGSKA (reference sequence). CDR3 size: 13 residues. The CDR3 loop reads CSVRPTSRDTQYF. The CDR3 nucleotides read TGCAGTGTTAGACCGACTAGTCGAGATACGCAGTATTTT.

The V gene is TRBV20-1, the J gene TRBJ2-7, with TRBD2 matching over 8 bases. CDR1 and CDR2 from the germline V gene are DFQATT and SNEGSKA (reference sequence). V lost 2 bases, J lost 0 bases, and 9 bases stayed unmatched. This CDR3 contains 16 residues. CDR3 coding DNA: TGCAGTGCTAGAAACTCGAGAAGCGGGAGCTCCTACGAGCAGTACTTC. Its protein is CSARNSRSGSSYEQYF.

The chain carries TRBV5-4 and TRBJ2-3, with D maybe TRBD2 (5 bases). V was pared by 0 bases and J by 3 bases, with 14 bases between. The CDR3 spans 16 residues. Germline values: CDR1 SGHNT, CDR2 YYREEE (reference sequence). In DNA, the CDR3 is TGTGCCAGCAGCTTGGCAGCAGGAACGGGGACAGATACGCAGTATTTT. Residues: CASSLAAGTGTDTQYF.

Concerning this clonotype itself: At one of its ends the junction is not consistent with the germline gene, which may arise from a read error. CDR3 nucleotides: TGCAGTGTTGGTAGTCAAGGGACCCAGTACTTC. Amino acids: CSVGSQGTQYF. The chain joins TRBV29-1 to TRBJ2-5; D uncertain. CDR3 size: 11 residues. Germline loops: CDR1 SQVTM, CDR2 ANQGSEA.

Details on this clonotype: Its ends do not fully match the called genes, so a read error is possible. The gene calls are TRBV20-1 and TRBJ2-5, with TRBD2 identical over 14 bases. Germline CDR1 reads DFQATT; CDR2 reads SNEGSKA (reference sequence). The CDR3 length is 17 residues. For the CDR3, the DNA is TGCAGTGCTATACCCTTTCCCTTGGGACTAGCGGGAGAGACCCAATACTTC. It encodes CSAIPFPLGLAGETQYF.

This clonotype was seen a handful of times. The junction does not match germline at one end; this may be a read error. The V and J genes are TRBV4-3 and TRBJ2-1, with D unresolved. The CDR3 is 16 amino acids. The germline V gene encodes CDR1 LGHNA and CDR2 YSLEER. CDR3 region: CASNQGGSMTYNEQFF. The CDR3 DNA follows: TGCGCCAGCAACCAAGGTGGCAGTATGACCTACAATGAGCAGTTCTTC.

Worth noting for this clonotype: The DNA is omitted, as the CDR3 cannot be located on it reliably, and the CDR3 follows TCRdb's listing. The rearrangement uses TRBV11-1 and TRBJ1-1. The CDR3 extends over 17 residues, inclusive of both ends. The germline V gene has CDR1 SGHAT and CDR2 FQDESV (reference sequence). CDR3: CASSLAVGVGTNTEALF.

On this clonotype itself: A read error may explain this, as a much larger clone is one base away. The V gene is TRBV20-1, the J gene TRBJ2-1; D ambiguous. The CDR3 consists of 15 residues. Germline assignment: CDR1 DFQATT and CDR2 SNEGSKA (reference sequence). V was cut by 4 bases and J by 4 bases, with 17 bases left in between. The DNA for the CDR3 is TGCAGTGCTAAAGTTGGAGTAAAAGGTTACAATGAGCAGTTCTTC. Translation gives CSAKVGVKGYNEQFF.

This clonotype showed up many times. The chain links TRBV4-3 to TRBJ1-1; no definite D call. The CDR3 loop spans 13 amino acids. CDR1 is LGHNA and CDR2 is YSLEER in the germline V gene. With 1 base removed from V and 1 base from J, the gap between germline ends came to 4 bases. The CDR3 DNA reads TGCGCCAGCAGCCAAGCCAGGAACACTGAAGCTTTCTTT. Translated, it gives CASSQARNTEAFF.

Concerning this clonotype: Since the CDR3 does not end with the conserved phenylalanine or tryptophan, this likely comes from a read error. The chain joins TRBV12-3 or TRBV12-4 to TRBJ1-1; TRBD1 is a possible D gene (5 bases). CDR3 length: 12 amino acids. The germline V and J ends were trimmed by 6 bases and 5 bases, with 10 bases remaining between them. CDR3 amino acids: CASREGLTEAFS. The CDR3 DNA follows: TGTGCCAGCAGGGAGGGGTTGACTGAAGCTTTCTCA.

About this clonotype: The conserved phenylalanine or tryptophan normally closing the CDR3 is absent here, so this likely arose from a read error. Because the CDR3's place on the DNA is in doubt, the DNA is left out and the CDR3 is given as listed by TCRdb. V usage is TRBV6-2 or TRBV6-3 and J usage is TRBJ2-3; the DNA was not used to check the table's D call, TRBD1. The CDR3 totals 16 residues, both ends included. Germline CDR1 is MNHEY and CDR2 is SVGEGT. The CDR3 protein is CASRDPGQGSTDTHYL.

With regard to this clonotype: The CDR3 end shows no conserved phenylalanine or tryptophan, and so a read error is likely. This chain joins TRBV4-3 and TRBJ2-1; 9 nucleotides line up with TRBD2. The length of the CDR3 is 17 residues. The germline CDR1 and CDR2 sequences are LGHNA and YSLEER. J was trimmed by 3 bases and V by 1 base; bases with no gene match: 7. Here the CDR3 DNA reads TGCGCCAGCAGCCAAGCCGGGACTAGCCGGCACTACAATGAGCAGTTCTTA. Its protein is CASSQAGTSRHYNEQFL.

The chain employs TRBV11-2 and TRBJ2-1, with D possibly called TRBD1 or TRBD2 (5 bases each). Trimming pared 1 base from V and 7 bases from J, leaving 11 bases between. The CDR3 loop spans 14 amino acids. Germline V lookup: CDR1 SGHAT, CDR2 FQNNGV. In DNA form, the CDR3 reads TGTGCCAGCAGCTTAGCGGGGCGGTATAATGAGCAGTTCTTC. Its protein product is CASSLAGRYNEQFF.

As to this clonotype: A much larger clone is a single base away; this may be a read error. The chain carries TRBV12-3 or TRBV12-4 and TRBJ2-1; D gene unclear. The V gene lost 8 bases and the J gene lost 8 bases, with 16 bases spanning the gap. The CDR3 length is 13 residues. This chain's CDR3 is CASGLDIFDEQFF. The DNA of the CDR3 is TGTGCCAGCGGGCTTGATATCTTCGATGAGCAGTTCTTC.

The chain is built from TRBV6-1 and TRBJ1-1, with D possibly being TRBD1 (6 bases). CDR3 size: 16 residues. Trimming removed 5 bases from V and 4 bases from J, with 20 bases in between. The V gene's germline CDR1 is MNHNS and CDR2 SASEGT. The CDR3 nucleotides read TGTGCCAGCAGTTCCCAAGGGGGAGCGGGGGGCACTGAAGCTTTCTTT. This sequence encodes CASSSQGGAGGTEAFF.

On this clonotype itself: The junction differs from germline at one of its ends, possibly a read error. This chain links TRBV5-1 with TRBJ2-5; tentatively, D is TRBD1 (5 bases). CDR3 length: 14 amino acids. Germline V gene sequence: CDR1 SGHRS, CDR2 YFSETQ. CDR3 protein: CASSLNPGLETLYF. The CDR3 nucleotides read TGCGCCAGCAGCTTGAATCCAGGGCTGGAGACCCTGTACTTC.

About this clonotype: Since a much larger clone is just one base distant, this may be a read error. The rearrangement links TRBV6-5 to TRBJ1-6; TRBD1 might be the D (6 bases). CDR3 length equals 17 residues. Germline V gene data show CDR1 as MNHEY and CDR2 as SVGAGI. The V gene lost 2 bases and the J gene lost 10 bases, with 21 bases spanning the gap. CDR3 DNA: TGTGCCAGCAGTTACGACGTGACAGCCATGGGGGGCTCACCCCTCCACTTT. This encodes CASSYDVTAMGGSPLHF.

A remark on this clonotype: Since a much larger clone is just one base distant, this may be a read error. The chain uses TRBV4-2 and TRBJ1-6; 7 bases match TRBD1. Germline loops: CDR1 LGHNA, CDR2 YNFKEQ. The ends lost 4 bases at V and 7 bases at J; junction bases unmatched: 7. This CDR3 comprises 15 residues. Here the CDR3 reads CASSRVGQQNSPLHF. Here the CDR3 DNA reads TGTGCCAGCAGCCGGGTGGGACAGCAAAATTCACCCCTCCACTTT.

Only a few counts were recorded for this clonotype. The chain couples TRBV20-1 to TRBJ1-1; 9 bases align to TRBD1. The ends lost 2 bases at V and 3 bases at J; junction bases unmatched: 10. The CDR3 is made up of 16 amino acids. The germline gives CDR1 DFQATT, CDR2 SNEGSKA (reference sequence). CDR3 DNA: TGCAGTGCTAGACCTCTTCCCAGACAGGGGGACACTGAAGCTTTCTTT. Amino acid sequence: CSARPLPRQGDTEAFF.

For this clonotype: One end of the junction is discordant with germline, which a read error may explain. The chain employs TRBV5-1 and TRBJ2-7, with TRBD2 as a possible D gene (6 bases). This CDR3 is 16 amino acids long. Germline V lookup: CDR1 SGHRS, CDR2 YFSETQ. CDR3 DNA sequence: TGCGCCAGCAGCTTGGGGACCGGGAGTCCGTCCTACGAGCAATTCTTC. It specifies CASSLGTGSPSYEQFF.

About this clonotype: Since no conserved phenylalanine or tryptophan closes the CDR3, a read error is the likely cause. This rearrangement joins TRBV6-1 to TRBJ2-7; TRBD1 matches at 9 bases. CDR1 and CDR2 from the germline V gene are MNHNS and SASEGT. V trimming: 4 bases; J trimming: 9 bases; junction bases outside the gene matches: 19. CDR3 length: 17 residues. The CDR3 bases are TGTGCCAGCAGTGCCGGACAGGGGAGGGTGATCGAATATTGGCAGTACTCC. It is translated as CASSAGQGRVIEYWQYS.

Many counts were recorded for this clonotype. The chain recombines TRBV6-2 or TRBV6-3 with TRBJ1-5; unclear D gene. V lost 2 bases and J lost 7, with 9 bases in between. This CDR3 comprises 13 residues. CDR1 and CDR2 from the germline V gene are MNHEY and SVGEGT. CDR3 DNA: TGTGCCAGCAGTTACAGCCAGACCCAGCCCCAGCATTTT. Translating gives CASSYSQTQPQHF.